Below are 11 T cell receptor beta chains sequenced from a single sample in a study of blood T cell repertoires in COVID-19. This table comes from immunoSEQ multiplex PCR, and its TCRdb copy is limited to in-frame clones, with some not included. Here the sample spans 310,000 or so clones, approximately 90% being singletons. The sample consisted of peripheral blood. Every receptor here comes from a woman aged 25 to 39 with COVID-19, enrolled during active disease.

This chain joins TRBV30 and TRBJ1-2, with 9 bases that match TRBD1. The trim removed 8 bases at V and 7 bases at J, leaving 8 bases unmatched. CDR3 length: 12 residues. The germline CDR1 and CDR2 sequences are GTSNPN and SVGIG (reference sequence). This CDR3 is CAGSGTGSGYTF. DNA for the CDR3: TGTGCCGGCTCCGGGACAGGGTCTGGCTACACCTTC.

A single count supports this clone. The chain combines TRBV19 with TRBJ2-1, with D uncertain. The CDR3 runs to 15 residues. Germline values: CDR1 LNHDA, CDR2 SQIVND (reference sequence). Between the trimmed V and J ends, which lost 3 bases and 0 bases, there was a span of 9 bases. CDR3 in amino acids: CASSIGYGSYNEQFF. CDR3 DNA: TGTGCCAGTAGTATCGGGTACGGCTCCTACAATGAGCAGTTCTTC.

V and J are TRBV2 and TRBJ1-2, with D unresolved. Germline V gene data show CDR1 as SNHLY and CDR2 as FYNNEI. This CDR3 is 13 amino acids long. Between the trimmed V and J ends, which lost 4 bases and 4 bases, there was a span of 10 bases. DNA for the CDR3: TGTGCCAGCAGTGCTTATCTGGCCTATGGCTACACCTTC. Protein: CASSAYLAYGYTF.

The CDR3 region is CSVERTVKPYEQYF. The DNA of the CDR3 is TGCAGCGTTGAAAGGACAGTCAAACCCTACGAGCAGTACTTC. This chain connects TRBV29-1 to TRBJ2-7; D is perhaps TRBD1 (6 bases). Looked up from germline, CDR1 is SQVTM and CDR2 is ANQGSEA. CDR3 length: 14 residues. V lost 2 bases, J lost 2 bases, and 13 bases lay in between.

The chain has TRBV6-4 and TRBJ2-1, with 12 bases aligning to TRBD2. The CDR3 has 16 amino acids. V lost 4 bases to trimming and J lost 4 bases; unmatched junction nucleotides: 5. Germline CDR1 reads MRHNA; CDR2 reads SNTAGT. CDR3 in DNA: TGTGCCAGCAGTGGGCTAGCGGGAGGGACTTACAATGAGCAGTTCTTC. Translating gives CASSGLAGGTYNEQFF.

The rearrangement joins TRBV19 to TRBJ1-1, with TRBD1 matching 11 bases. Looked up from germline, CDR1 is LNHDA and CDR2 is SQIVND (reference sequence). The CDR3 is 17 residues long. J lost 3 bases, V lost 2 bases, and 8 bases had no gene match. The CDR3 sequence: CASSIKDRGRLDTEAFF. In DNA form, the CDR3 reads TGTGCCAGTAGTATAAAGGACAGGGGGCGTCTGGACACTGAAGCTTTCTTT.

This clone was seen just once. The J gene is TRBJ1-2, the V gene TRBV6-2 or TRBV6-3; TRBD1 aligns across 7 bases. The CDR3 is 16 amino acids. The trim removed 6 bases at V and 0 bases at J, leaving 10 bases unmatched. CDR1 is MNHEY and CDR2 is SVGEGT in the germline V gene. The CDR3 DNA reads as TGTGCCAGCAGCTTGGACAGGATTAACCCTAACTATGGCTACACCTTC. Its protein product is CASSLDRINPNYGYTF.

The gene calls are TRBV12-5 and TRBJ2-6; 7 nucleotides match TRBD1. Germline V gene sequence: CDR1 LGHNT, CDR2 FRNRAP. With V trimmed by 3 bases and J by 4 bases, 12 bases remained unmatched. CDR3 length: 18 residues. CDR3: CASGFFTDRAYGANVLTF. The CDR3 region has the DNA TGTGCTAGTGGTTTTTTTACCGACAGGGCGTACGGGGCCAACGTCCTGACTTTC.

CDR3 region: CASSRQTSLSYEQYF. CDR3 DNA: TGCGCCAGCAGCCGCCAGACTAGCTTATCCTACGAGCAGTACTTC. The rearrangement links TRBV4-1 to TRBJ2-7, with 7 bases that match TRBD2. V lost 4 bases to trimming and J lost 1 base; unmatched junction nucleotides: 7. This CDR3 is built from 15 residues. Germline V gene sequence: CDR1 MGHRA, CDR2 YSYEKL.

The chain combines TRBV13 with TRBJ2-7, with no clear D. V was trimmed by 1 base and J by 2 bases, leaving 9 bases between them. The CDR3 length is 14 residues. Germline V gene data show CDR1 as PRHDT and CDR2 as FYEKMQ (reference sequence). The CDR3 protein is CASSLEGGAYEQYF. For the CDR3, the DNA is TGTGCCAGCAGCTTAGAAGGCGGAGCCTACGAGCAGTACTTC.

The chain recombines TRBV7-9 with TRBJ2-2; 8 nucleotides agree with TRBD1. The CDR3 has 16 residues. Per the germline V gene, CDR1 is SEHNR and CDR2 is FQNEAQ (reference sequence). V was clipped by 5 bases and J by 8 bases; unmatched bases: 13. The CDR3 here is CASSGTGGTGYGELFF. The CDR3 DNA follows: TGTGCCAGCAGCGGAACCGGTGGGACAGGATATGGGGAGCTGTTTTTT.